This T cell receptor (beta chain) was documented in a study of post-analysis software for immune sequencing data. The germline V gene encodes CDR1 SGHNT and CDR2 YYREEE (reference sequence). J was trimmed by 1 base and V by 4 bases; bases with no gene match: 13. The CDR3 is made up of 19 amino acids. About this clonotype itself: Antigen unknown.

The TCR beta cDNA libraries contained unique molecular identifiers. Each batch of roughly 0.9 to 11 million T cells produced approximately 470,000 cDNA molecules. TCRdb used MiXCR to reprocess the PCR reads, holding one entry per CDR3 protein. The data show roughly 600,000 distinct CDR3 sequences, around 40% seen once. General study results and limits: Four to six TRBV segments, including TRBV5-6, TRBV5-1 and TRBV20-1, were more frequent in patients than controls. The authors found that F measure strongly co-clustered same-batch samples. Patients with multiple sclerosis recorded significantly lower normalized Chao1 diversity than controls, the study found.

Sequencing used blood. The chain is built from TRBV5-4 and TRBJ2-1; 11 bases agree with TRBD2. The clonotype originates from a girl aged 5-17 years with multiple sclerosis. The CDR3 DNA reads TGTGCCAGCAGCCCCCCACCGGGACTAGCGGTAAGATCCTACAATGAGCAGTTCTTC. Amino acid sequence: CASSPPPGLAVRSYNEQFF. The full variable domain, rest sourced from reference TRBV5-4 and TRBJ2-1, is ETGVTQSPTHLIKTRGQQVTLRCSSQSGHNTVSWYQQALGQGPQFIFQYYREEENGRGNFPPRFSGLQFPNYSSELNVNALELDDSALYLCASSPPPGLAVRSYNEQFFGPGTRLTVL.